The clone carrying this TCR beta chain occurred a few times. The antigen is undetermined. This sample is part of a study of beta chain features in type 1 diabetes. Study outcomes and limitations: Whether HLA type influences TCRB rearrangement remained unresolved here. In all four CD4+ subsets, TCRB CDR3 length was significantly, moderately reduced in type 1 diabetes.

Isolated RNA was reverse transcribed in full, so expressed TCRB transcripts were sequenced. Generated by immunoSEQ multiplex PCR, the TCRdb table keeps only in-frame clones and is missing some. The profile shows 300,000 to 400,000 clones, 8.5% to 10% of them singletons. CDR3 size: 12 residues. V trimming: 6 bases; J trimming: 3 bases; junction bases outside the gene matches: 2. CDR1 and CDR2 from the germline V gene are SGHDT and YYEEEE. A single heparinised draw of about 120 mL on average was taken per donor. The TCR was taken from a man aged 25-40 years with type 1 diabetes. Material: central memory CD4+ T cells from blood. The chain uses TRBV5-6 and TRBJ2-5, with 7 bases aligning to TRBD1. CDR3 DNA: TGTGCCAGCAAGGGGGCAGAAGAGACCCAGTACTTC. Its protein product is CASKGAEETQYF.